One sample yielded the 32 T cell receptor beta chains listed below, sequenced in a study of blood T cell dynamics during melanoma immunotherapy. The data were produced by immunoSEQ multiplex PCR, yet TCRdb's version contains in-frame clones alone and is incomplete. The repertoire includes under 15,000 clones, more than 80% of them detected once, and 4% to 5.5% sits in the top ten. Time point noted: week 3, after first cycle of checkpoint inhibitor. Specimen: blood, collected from a patient treated with checkpoint blockade. Every receptor here comes from a human donor with melanoma.

Points on this clone: Other nucleotide sequences from this sample produce the same CDR3. The chain carries TRBV28 and TRBJ1-3; 9 nucleotides line up with TRBD1. The CDR3 totals 16 residues. Trimming removed 2 bases from V and 0 bases from J; junction bases left unmatched: 2. Germline V lookup: CDR1 MDHEN, CDR2 SYDVKM. CDR3 in DNA: TGTGCCAGCAGTTTAGGACAGGGGCACTCTGGAAACACCATATATTTT. This encodes CASSLGQGHSGNTIYF.

V gene TRBV5-1 combines with J gene TRBJ1-2; unclear D gene. Trimming removed 2 bases from V and 8 bases from J, with 16 bases in between. The CDR3 totals 14 residues. Per the germline V gene, CDR1 is SGHRS and CDR2 is YFSETQ. CDR3 sequence (DNA): TGCGCCAGCAGCTTTGCTACGCCCATTAACGGCTACACCTTC. Its protein product is CASSFATPINGYTF.

The chain joins TRBV18 to TRBJ2-1, with 7 positions matching TRBD1. V lost 4 bases to trimming and J lost 5 bases; unmatched junction nucleotides: 11. This CDR3 has 16 amino acids. The germline V gene encodes CDR1 KGHSH and CDR2 LQKENI. CDR3: CASSQDRFGTDNEQFF. The CDR3 coding sequence is TGTGCCAGCTCACAGGACAGGTTCGGAACCGACAATGAGCAGTTCTTC.

V gene TRBV15 combines with J gene TRBJ2-7, with D possibly matching TRBD1 (5 bases). V dropped 0 bases and J dropped 3 bases, with 15 bases sitting between them. The CDR3 totals 16 residues. CDR1 and CDR2 from the germline V gene are LNHNV and YYDKDF (reference sequence). DNA for the CDR3: TGTGCCACCAGCAGAGAGGGGCCCGGACAAATCTACGAGCAGTACTTC. Amino acid sequence: CATSREGPGQIYEQYF. Supplemented by reference TRBV15 and TRBJ2-7, the full variable domain reads DAMVIQNPRYQVTQFGKPVTLSCSQTLNHNVMYWYQQKSSQAPKLLFHYYDKDFNNEADTPDNFQSRRPNTSFCFLDIRSPGLGDTAMYLCATSREGPGQIYEQYFGPGTRLTVT.

The V gene is TRBV18, the J gene TRBJ1-3; D remains ambiguous. Trimming stripped 3 bases from V and 0 bases from J, with 6 bases between. Germline-derived CDR1 and CDR2 are KGHSH and LQKENI. The CDR3 has 14 residues. The CDR3 DNA follows: TGTGCCAGCTCACCCGCCAGCTCTGGAAACACCATATATTTT. This encodes CASSPASSGNTIYF.

This rearrangement joins TRBV21-1 to TRBJ2-5; the table's D call TRBD2 went unverified against the DNA. TRBV21-1 is an annotated pseudogene. The CDR3 has 16 residues. This chain's CDR3 is CASSSGLAEVQETQYF. The DNA for the CDR3 is TGTGCCAGCAGCTCGGGACTAGCGGAAGTGCAAGAGACCCAGTACTTC.

V gene TRBV11-3 combines with J gene TRBJ2-7; 11 nucleotides agree with TRBD1. CDR1 SGHNT and CDR2 YENEEA come from the germline V gene. This CDR3 comprises 15 residues. The junction had 7 bases not matched to a gene; V was cut back by 8 bases and J by 1 base. CDR3 sequence: CASSLGTGGSYEQYF. The CDR3 DNA is TGTGCCAGCTCCTTGGGGACAGGGGGTTCCTACGAGCAGTACTTC.

The J gene is TRBJ1-2, the V gene TRBV28; D uncertain. CDR1 and CDR2 from the germline V gene are MDHEN and SYDVKM. The CDR3 is 11 residues long. Trimming removed 6 bases from V and 3 bases from J, with 5 bases in between. CDR3 amino acids: CASRRDYGYTF. In nucleotides, the CDR3 is TGTGCCAGCAGGCGAGACTATGGCTACACCTTC.

The gene calls are TRBV10-2 and TRBJ2-2, with 8 bases aligning to TRBD2. The CDR3 has 17 amino acids. The junction had 11 bases not matched to a gene; V was cut back by 7 bases and J by 1 base. Per germline, CDR1 WSHSY and CDR2 SAAADI. The CDR3 loop reads CASTVWAGLENTGELFF. For the CDR3, the DNA is TGCGCCAGCACTGTTTGGGCGGGACTAGAGAACACCGGGGAGCTGTTTTTT.

V and J are TRBV6-5 and TRBJ2-7, with a possible D match to TRBD1 (6 bases). V lost 4 bases and J lost 4, with 17 bases in between. CDR3 size: 15 residues. The V gene's germline CDR1 is MNHEY and CDR2 SVGAGI. The CDR3 DNA reads TGTGCCAGCAGTTTCTGGAGCCCCACAGGGTACGAGCAGTACTTC. Translation gives CASSFWSPTGYEQYF.

J is TRBJ2-3 and V is TRBV19; D call uncertain. The germline V gene has CDR1 LNHDA and CDR2 SQIVND (reference sequence). Trimming took off 4 bases at V and 2 bases at J, with 10 bases between the two ends. The CDR3 is 14 amino acids. The CDR3 coding sequence is TGTGCCAGTAGTACACAAAGGAACACAGATACGCAGTATTTT. Translation gives CASSTQRNTDTQYF.

The rearrangement links TRBV18 to TRBJ2-7; TRBD1 agrees at 7 bases. The CDR3 sequence is 16 residues long. CDR1 is KGHSH and CDR2 is LQKENI in the germline V gene. With 0 bases clipped from V and 0 bases from J, the junction kept 5 bases outside the gene matches. CDR3 region: CASSPPGQRASYEQYF. In DNA, the CDR3 is TGTGCCAGCTCACCACCGGGACAGAGAGCCTCCTACGAGCAGTACTTC.

This chain joins TRBV28 and TRBJ2-5; D not certain. The CDR3 has 11 residues. CDR1 MDHEN and CDR2 SYDVKM come from the germline V gene. V was trimmed by 2 bases and J by 4 bases, leaving 2 bases between them. CDR3 bases: TGTGCCAGCAGTTTAGTAGAGACCCAGTACTTC. Protein: CASSLVETQYF.

The chain joins TRBV9 to TRBJ1-1; possibly TRBD1 for D (5 bases). The germline V and J ends were trimmed by 0 bases and 4 bases, with 13 bases remaining between them. There are 15 residues in the CDR3. Germline-derived CDR1 and CDR2 are SGDLS and YYNGEE. CDR3 amino acids: CASSVDGRESTEAFF. CDR3 bases: TGTGCCAGCAGCGTAGATGGCAGGGAGAGCACTGAAGCTTTCTTT.

The chain couples TRBV28 to TRBJ1-1, with D unresolved. The CDR3 covers 12 residues. V shed 9 bases and J shed 1 base, with 9 bases lying between them. Germline-derived CDR1 and CDR2 are MDHEN and SYDVKM. The CDR3 sequence: CASGISNTEAFF. CDR3 sequence (DNA): TGTGCCAGTGGAATTTCGAACACTGAAGCTTTCTTT. The full variable domain, with the rest looked up from reference TRBV28 and TRBJ1-1, is DVKVTQSSRYLVKRTGEKVFLECVQDMDHENMFWYRQDPGLGLRLIYFSYDVKMKEKGDIPEGYSVSREKKERFSLILESASTNQTSMYLCASGISNTEAFFGQGTRLTVV.

The V and J genes are TRBV5-4 and TRBJ2-7; 7 bases are shared with TRBD2. The CDR3 length is 15 residues. Trimming removed 0 bases from V and 4 bases from J; junction bases left unmatched: 7. Germline lookup yields CDR1 SGHNT and CDR2 YYREEE (reference sequence). The CDR3 DNA follows: TGTGCCAGCAGCTTGGCTGGCGGGAGCTTATACGAGCAGTACTTC. This translates into CASSLAGGSLYEQYF.

This sequence joins TRBV6-5 and TRBJ1-3; TRBD1 might be the D (5 bases). Trimming removed 4 bases at V and 0 bases at J, with 13 bases between. The CDR3 extends over 16 amino acids. Germline V CDR1 and CDR2: MNHEY, SVGAGI. In DNA form, the CDR3 reads TGTGCCAGCAGTTCTTGGGGGGGTACCTCTGGAAACACCATATATTTT. Encoded protein: CASSSWGGTSGNTIYF.

The chain has TRBV15 and TRBJ2-1; 11 nucleotides agree with TRBD2. J lost 6 bases, V lost 3 bases, and 13 bases had no gene match. CDR3 length equals 18 residues. Germline V gives CDR1 LNHNV, CDR2 YYDKDF (reference sequence). CDR3 in DNA: TGTGCCACCAGCAGTACCATGATACTAGCGGGAGTAGGCAATGAGCAGTTCTTC. Its protein is CATSSTMILAGVGNEQFF.

The chain links TRBV5-4 to TRBJ2-1, with a tentative D call TRBD1 (6 bases). The CDR3 has 16 amino acids. From germline, CDR1 is SGHNT and CDR2 YYREEE (reference sequence). V was trimmed by 4 bases and J by 0 bases, leaving 14 bases between them. CDR3 protein: CASSPRPGVSYNEQFF. The CDR3 region has the DNA TGTGCCAGCAGCCCGAGGCCAGGGGTCTCCTACAATGAGCAGTTCTTC.

The V and J genes are TRBV7-8 and TRBJ2-3, with D unclear. This CDR3 region has 15 residues. CDR1 and CDR2 (germline): SGHVS, FQNEAQ. V was clipped by 3 bases and J by 6 bases, with 16 bases between them. In nucleotides, the CDR3 is TGTGCCAGCAGCTTTCTCCTCGAAGTCAAGGATACGCAGTATTTT. Amino acids: CASSFLLEVKDTQYF.

In its sample, this clone was seen once. The CDR3 sequence: CASSFGDNTGELFF. CDR3 coding DNA: TGTGCCAGCAGTTTTGGGGACAACACCGGGGAGCTGTTTTTT. This chain joins TRBV28 and TRBJ2-2; D tentatively reads TRBD1 or TRBD2 (5 bases each). The CDR3 totals 14 residues. The V and J ends lost 3 bases and 2 bases respectively, with 7 bases between them. Germline CDR1 and CDR2: MDHEN and SYDVKM.

The CDR3 DNA reads TGTGCCAGCAGCCAAGGACTAGCGGGAGGGCCAGGCACAGATACGCAGTATTTT. Protein sequence: CASSQGLAGGPGTDTQYF. This chain uses TRBV5-4 with TRBJ2-3; TRBD2 matches at 15 bases. Germline CDR1 reads SGHNT; CDR2 reads YYREEE (reference sequence). CDR3 length: 18 residues. J lost 1 base, V lost 4 bases, and 7 bases had no gene match. The full variable domain, rest sourced from reference TRBV5-4 and TRBJ2-3, is ETGVTQSPTHLIKTRGQQVTLRCSSQSGHNTVSWYQQALGQGPQFIFQYYREEENGRGNFPPRFSGLQFPNYSSELNVNALELDDSALYLCASSQGLAGGPGTDTQYFGPGTRLTVL.

The genes are TRBV27 and TRBJ2-7; the D gene is possibly TRBD2 (6 bases). V lost 7 bases and J 0 bases, leaving 10 bases between the germline ends. CDR1 and CDR2 (germline): MNHEY, SMNVEV (reference sequence). The CDR3 is made up of 13 amino acids. This chain's CDR3 is CASKGGVSYEQYF. CDR3 DNA: TGTGCCAGCAAGGGCGGGGTCTCCTACGAGCAGTACTTC.

V and J are TRBV2 and TRBJ2-1; 9 nucleotides line up with TRBD2. The CDR3 runs 16 residues. V lost 7 bases and J lost 10; bases outside the gene matches: 17. Looked up from germline, CDR1 is SNHLY and CDR2 is FYNNEI. The CDR3 DNA sequence: TGTGCCAGCAAGGAGGGGGCGGGAGGGCCGTATGGCGAGCAGTTCTTC. Its protein is CASKEGAGGPYGEQFF. The variable domain in full, completed from reference TRBV2 and TRBJ2-1, reads EPEVTQTPSHQVTQMGQEVILRCVPISNHLYFYWYRQILGQKVEFLVSFYNNEISEKSEIFDDQFSVERPDGSNFTLKIRSTKLEDSAMYFCASKEGAGGPYGEQFFGPGTRLTVL.

The CDR3 sequence: CASSPRGYEQYF. For the CDR3, the DNA is TGTGCCAGCAGCCCCAGAGGGTACGAGCAGTACTTC. The chain recombines TRBV5-4 with TRBJ2-7, with a tentative D call TRBD2 (5 bases). Trimming cost V 4 bases and J 4 bases, with 9 bases left between them. Germline assignment: CDR1 SGHNT and CDR2 YYREEE (reference sequence). There are 12 residues in the CDR3.

V is TRBV27 and J is TRBJ2-7; 7 bases agree with TRBD1. The CDR3 sequence is 13 residues long. V was clipped by 5 bases and J by 3 bases; unmatched bases: 4. CDR1 is MNHEY and CDR2 is SMNVEV in the germline V gene (reference sequence). CDR3 amino acids: CASSEQGYYEQYF. The CDR3 DNA reads TGTGCCAGCAGTGAACAGGGGTACTACGAGCAGTACTTC.

This rearrangement joins TRBV29-1 to TRBJ2-2; D is unresolved. The CDR3 has 11 residues. V lost 3 bases and J 6 bases, leaving 5 bases between the germline ends. Looked up from germline, CDR1 is SQVTM and CDR2 is ANQGSEA. The CDR3 region is CSVDLAGELFF. CDR3 DNA sequence: TGCAGCGTTGATTTGGCCGGGGAGCTGTTTTTT.

The chain couples TRBV11-2 to TRBJ1-3, with TRBD1 matching 7 bases. The CDR3 has 12 amino acids. V trimming: 4 bases; J trimming: 10 bases; junction bases outside the gene matches: 4. CDR1 SGHAT and CDR2 FQNNGV come from the germline V gene. The CDR3 here is CASSSPGQTIYF. The CDR3 nucleotides read TGTGCCAGCAGCTCTCCGGGACAGACCATATATTTT.

V is TRBV4-3 and J is TRBJ2-2; TRBD2 matches at 13 bases. The germline V gene encodes CDR1 LGHNA and CDR2 YSLEER. V lost 2 bases and J lost 7; bases outside the gene matches: 4. This CDR3 spans 16 amino acids. In DNA form, the CDR3 reads TGCGCCAGCAGCCAATCCGGACTAGCGGGAGTCGGGGAGCTGTTTTTT. Its protein product is CASSQSGLAGVGELFF.

V gene TRBV5-4 combines with J gene TRBJ1-2; the D gene is possibly TRBD1 (5 bases). Germline CDR1 reads SGHNT; CDR2 reads YYREEE (reference sequence). V was cut by 4 bases and J by 4 bases, with 17 bases left in between. CDR3 size: 15 residues. The CDR3 is CASSTPLGEGYGYTF. The DNA of the CDR3 is TGTGCCAGCAGCACCCCTTTGGGGGAGGGCTATGGCTACACCTTC.

The CDR3 DNA sequence: TGTGGTACACCTAGGACAGGGGCTGGAAACACCATATATTTT. It specifies CGTPRTGAGNTIYF. The rearrangement uses TRBV30 and TRBJ1-3; 9 bases are shared with TRBD1. The CDR3 has 14 residues. Looked up from germline, CDR1 is GTSNPN and CDR2 is SVGIG (reference sequence).

V is TRBV6-5 and J is TRBJ1-4; 8 nucleotides match TRBD1. The CDR3 spans 14 residues. CDR1 and CDR2 (germline): MNHEY, SVGAGI. V shed 8 bases and J 6 bases; nucleotides not matched to a gene: 8. CDR3 region: CASGTDRVHEKLFF. The CDR3, as DNA: TGTGCCAGCGGAACGGACAGGGTCCATGAAAAACTGTTTTTT.